What follows are 5 T cell receptor beta chains derived from one specimen sequenced in a study of blood T cell repertoires in COVID-19 (dated by TCRdb to 2018 to 2021). The library relied on the immunoSEQ multiplex PCR assay. TCRdb carries this immuneACCESS record with in-frame sequences only. Its versions omit some clonotypes, under half of them owing to an unresolved V gene in the studies checked, with the rest unexplained. This sample comprises 250,000 to 300,000 clones, 87% of them detected only once. Around 1.5% of the sample comes from the top ten. Sequenced sample: peripheral blood. The receptor set was obtained from a woman between 40 and 50 years old who had recovered from COVID-19.

This chain joins TRBV9 and TRBJ2-1; 11 nucleotides line up with TRBD2. CDR3 length: 17 amino acids. With 0 bases clipped from V and 6 bases from J, the junction kept 8 bases outside the gene matches. Per the germline V gene, CDR1 is SGDLS and CDR2 is YYNGEE. The CDR3 DNA reads TGTGCCAGCAGCGTAGAGGATAGCGGGGGGGCTACCAATGAGCAGTTCTTC. It encodes CASSVEDSGGATNEQFF.

The gene calls are TRBV4-2 and TRBJ2-5, with 7 bases matching TRBD1. The CDR3 sequence is 14 residues long. V dropped 5 bases and J dropped 5; count of bases not matched to a gene: 8. Germline V gives CDR1 LGHNA, CDR2 YNFKEQ. CDR3 residues: CASSYRGAQETQYF. The CDR3 DNA follows: TGTGCCAGCAGCTACAGGGGCGCCCAGGAGACCCAGTACTTC.

This sequence joins TRBV27 and TRBJ1-5; D call uncertain. V lost 0 bases, J lost 3 bases, and 9 bases lay in between. Per the germline V gene, CDR1 is MNHEY and CDR2 is SMNVEV (reference sequence). This CDR3 is built from 15 residues. CDR3 in amino acids: CASSLSRGFNQPQHF. The CDR3 nucleotides read TGTGCCAGCAGTTTATCAAGAGGATTCAATCAGCCCCAGCATTTT.

This clone has a single count. The chain recombines TRBV7-9 with TRBJ2-3, with 7 bases that match TRBD1. J gave up 2 bases and V 5 bases, and 7 bases lay outside the gene matches. This CDR3 comprises 15 residues. Looked up from germline, CDR1 is SEHNR and CDR2 is FQNEAQ (reference sequence). The CDR3 DNA sequence: TGTGCCAGCAGCGCCCGGGACAGCCACACAGATACGCAGTATTTT. This translates into CASSARDSHTDTQYF.

The rearrangement links TRBV7-2 to TRBJ1-1; the D gene is possibly TRBD1 (5 bases). Germline-derived CDR1 and CDR2 are SGHTA and FQGNSA. This CDR3 is 16 amino acids long. The germline V and J ends were trimmed by 1 base and 6 bases, with 18 bases remaining between them. In DNA form, the CDR3 reads TGTGCCAGCAGCTTAGTGGGGGGGTTGACGGTCGCTGAAGCTTTCTTT. Translated, it gives CASSLVGGLTVAEAFF.